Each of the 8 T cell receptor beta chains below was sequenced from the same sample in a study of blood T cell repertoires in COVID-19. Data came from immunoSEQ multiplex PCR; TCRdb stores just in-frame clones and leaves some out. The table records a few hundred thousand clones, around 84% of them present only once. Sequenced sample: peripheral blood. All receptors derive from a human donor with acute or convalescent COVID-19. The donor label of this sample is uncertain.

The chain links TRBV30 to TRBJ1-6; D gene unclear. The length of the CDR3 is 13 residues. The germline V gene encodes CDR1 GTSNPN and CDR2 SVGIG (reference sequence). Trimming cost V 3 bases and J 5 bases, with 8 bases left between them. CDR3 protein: CAWRPQNNSPLHF. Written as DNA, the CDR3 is TGTGCCTGGAGACCGCAGAATAATTCACCCCTCCACTTT.

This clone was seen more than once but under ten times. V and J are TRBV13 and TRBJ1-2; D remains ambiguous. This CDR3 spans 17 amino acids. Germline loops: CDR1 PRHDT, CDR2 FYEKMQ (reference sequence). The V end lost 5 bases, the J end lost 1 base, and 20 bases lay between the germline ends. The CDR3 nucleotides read TGTGCCAGCAGCCCCCGGAGGTGGGGTTTGGGTAACTATGGCTACACCTTC. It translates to CASSPRRWGLGNYGYTF.

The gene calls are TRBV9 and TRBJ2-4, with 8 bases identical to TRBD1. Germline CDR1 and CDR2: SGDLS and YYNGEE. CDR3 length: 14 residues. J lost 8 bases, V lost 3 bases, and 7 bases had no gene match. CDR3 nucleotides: TGTGCCAGCAGCGCACTACTACAGGGGGACATTCAGTACTTC. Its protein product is CASSALLQGDIQYF.

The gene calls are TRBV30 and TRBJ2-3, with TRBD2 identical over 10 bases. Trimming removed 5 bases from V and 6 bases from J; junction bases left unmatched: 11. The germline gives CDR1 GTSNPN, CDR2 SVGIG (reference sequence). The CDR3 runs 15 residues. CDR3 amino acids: CAWGRTSGHGDTQYF. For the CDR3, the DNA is TGTGCCTGGGGACGGACTAGCGGTCATGGCGATACGCAGTATTTT. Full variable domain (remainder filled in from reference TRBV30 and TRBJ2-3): SQTIHQWPATLVQPVGSPLSLECTVEGTSNPNLYWYRQAAGRGLQLLFYSVGIGQISSEVPQNLSASRPQDRQFILSSKKLLLSDSGFYLCAWGRTSGHGDTQYFGPGTRLTVL.

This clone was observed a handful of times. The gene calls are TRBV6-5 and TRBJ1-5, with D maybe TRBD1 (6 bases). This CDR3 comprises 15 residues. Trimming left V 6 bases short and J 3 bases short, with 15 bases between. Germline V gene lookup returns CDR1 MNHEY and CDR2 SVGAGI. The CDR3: CASRRYRTDNQPQHF. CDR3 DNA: TGTGCCAGCAGGAGATACAGGACAGACAATCAGCCCCAGCATTTT.

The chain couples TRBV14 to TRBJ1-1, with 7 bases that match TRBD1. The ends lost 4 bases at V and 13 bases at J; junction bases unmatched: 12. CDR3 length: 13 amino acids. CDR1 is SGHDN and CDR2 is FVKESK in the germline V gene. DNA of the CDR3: TGTGCCAGCAGCCCTCTAGACAGGGACGGAGTTTTCTTT. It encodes CASSPLDRDGVFF.

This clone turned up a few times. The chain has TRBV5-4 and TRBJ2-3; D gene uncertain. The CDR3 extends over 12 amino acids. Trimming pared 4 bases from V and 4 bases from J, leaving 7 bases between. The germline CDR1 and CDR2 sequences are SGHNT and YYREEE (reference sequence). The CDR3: CASSRSADTQYF. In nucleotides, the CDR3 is TGTGCCAGCAGCCGGAGCGCAGATACGCAGTATTTT.

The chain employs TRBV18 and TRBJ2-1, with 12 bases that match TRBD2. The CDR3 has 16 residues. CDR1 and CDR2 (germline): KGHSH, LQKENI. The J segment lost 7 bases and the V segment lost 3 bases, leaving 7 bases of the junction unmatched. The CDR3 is CASSPPGLAGSNEQFF. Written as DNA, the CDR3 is TGTGCCAGCTCACCTCCGGGACTAGCGGGTAGTAATGAGCAGTTCTTC.